This is a list of T cell receptor beta chains from one sample in a study of blood T cell repertoires in COVID-19. Profiling relied on immunoSEQ multiplex PCR, and the TCRdb table lists in-frame clones only, not all of them. The data show around 130,000 clones, approximately 84% seen once. Sequencing was carried out using peripheral blood. Receptors originate from a woman of 80 years or more with acute or convalescent COVID-19. The CDR3 runs from the conserved cysteine through the conserved F or W. A D gene is named only where the DNA matches it firmly. The size entry is marked missing in some rows and otherwise reads once, few, many or a size class.

size: NA
V: TRBV19
J: TRBJ1-4
D: NA
DNA: TGTGCCAGTAGGTTCGGGGGGAGCGAAAAACTGTTTTTT
CDR3: CASRFGGSEKLFF

size: NA
V: TRBV7-9
J: TRBJ1-2
D: NA
DNA: TGTGCCAGCAGCTTAGCCGCTAACTATGGCTACACCTTC
CDR3: CASSLAANYGYTF

size: NA
V: TRBV19
J: TRBJ1-5
D: TRBD1
DNA: TGTGCCAGTAGTTCCACCACCGGGACAGTGGCCCCTTATAGCAATCAGCCCCAGCATTTT
CDR3: CASSSTTGTVAPYSNQPQHF

size: NA
V: TRBV12-3/TRBV12-4
J: TRBJ1-1
D: NA
DNA: TGTGCCAGCAGTTCAACCACGGGGACTGAAGCTTTCTTT
CDR3: CASSSTTGTEAFF

size: once
V: TRBV5-6
J: TRBJ2-3
D: NA
DNA: TGTGCCAGCAGCGTCCGAGGTCTCACAGATACGCAGTATTTT
CDR3: CASSVRGLTDTQYF

size: NA
V: TRBV16
J: TRBJ1-1
D: NA
DNA: TGTGCCAGCAGCCCGGCCCGTCCGGGGTTGAACACTGAAGCTTTCTTT
CDR3: CASSPARPGLNTEAFF

size: NA
V: TRBV2
J: TRBJ1-2
D: TRBD1
DNA: TGTGCCTGGACAGGGAATTACTTTGGGGGCTACACCTTC
CDR3: CAWTGNYFGGYTF

size: NA
V: TRBV19
J: TRBJ2-1
D: NA
DNA: TGTGCCAGTAGTATACCGGGGGTAACCTACAATGAGCAGTTCTTC
CDR3: CASSIPGVTYNEQFF

size: once
V: TRBV7-6
J: TRBJ2-5
D: NA
DNA: TGTGCCAGCAGCCGCAGGGGAGGGGAGACCCAGTACTTC
CDR3: CASSRRGGETQYF

size: NA
V: TRBV5-5
J: TRBJ1-4
D: TRBD1
DNA: TGTGCCAGCAGCTTGGGACAGGGCCCTGAAAAACTGTTTTTT
CDR3: CASSLGQGPEKLFF

size: NA
V: TRBV5-6
J: TRBJ2-1
D: NA
DNA: TGTGCCAGCAGCTTGTCGTGGGGGCTTAATTACAATGAGCAGTTCTTC
CDR3: CASSLSWGLNYNEQFF

size: NA
V: TRBV7-6
J: TRBJ2-1
D: TRBD2
DNA: TGTGCCAGCAGCCGAGACGGGACTAGCGGGGGGAGGTACAATGAGCAGTTCTTC
CDR3: CASSRDGTSGGRYNEQFF

size: NA
V: TRBV18
J: TRBJ1-5
D: NA
DNA: TGTGCCAGCTCACGAAGCGATCAGCCCCAGCATTTT
CDR3: CASSRSDQPQHF

size: once
V: TRBV7-8
J: TRBJ2-7
D: NA
DNA: TGTGCCAGCAGCCACGGTCCGAGGAGCTCCTACGAGCAGTACTTC
CDR3: CASSHGPRSSYEQYF

size: NA
V: TRBV18
J: TRBJ1-1
D: TRBD1
DNA: TGTGCCAGCTCACTGGGACAGGTGAACACTGAAGCTTTCTTT
CDR3: CASSLGQVNTEAFF

size: NA
V: TRBV18
J: TRBJ1-3
D: TRBD1
DNA: TGTGCCAGCTCACCAAACGGACAGGGCACTGGAAACACCATATATTTT
CDR3: CASSPNGQGTGNTIYF

size: few
V: TRBV18
J: TRBJ1-1
D: NA
DNA: TGTGCCAGCTCACCTCGGTTGGGGGGAGGCACTGAAGCTTTCTTT
CDR3: CASSPRLGGGTEAFF

size: NA
V: TRBV2
J: TRBJ2-1
D: TRBD2
DNA: TGTGCCAGCAGTGGGCGGCGGGAGGGCCGCTACAATGAGCAGTTCTTC
CDR3: CASSGRREGRYNEQFF

size: few
V: TRBV12-5
J: TRBJ2-7
D: TRBD1
DNA: TGTGCTAGTGGCCCCCCGGACAGGGGGTTTACCTACGAGCAGTACTTC
CDR3: CASGPPDRGFTYEQYF

size: NA
V: TRBV5-3
J: TRBJ1-1
D: TRBD1
DNA: TGTGCCAGAAGCTTGCCCGAGGGGGACAGAACCGTTAATGAAGCTTTCTTT
CDR3: CARSLPEGDRTVNEAFF

size: NA
V: TRBV7-2
J: TRBJ2-7
D: NA
DNA: TGTGCCAGCAGCTCCTATCCCCGGCAGTATCTGCGGGAGCAGTACTTC
CDR3: CASSSYPRQYLREQYF

size: NA
V: TRBV7-9
J: TRBJ2-3
D: NA
DNA: TGTGCCAGCAGCTCAAACCGGGACACAAAAACAGATACGCAGTATTTT
CDR3: CASSSNRDTKTDTQYF

size: NA
V: TRBV2
J: TRBJ2-3
D: NA
DNA: TGTGCCAGCATCTGGCGTCGGGAGACAGATACGCAGTATTTT
CDR3: CASIWRRETDTQYF

size: NA
V: TRBV7-9
J: TRBJ2-2
D: TRBD2
DNA: TGTGCCAGCACAAAAGCGGGGGCCAGGCTAGGGGAGCTGTTTTTT
CDR3: CASTKAGARLGELFF

size: NA
V: TRBV7-9
J: TRBJ2-3
D: TRBD2
DNA: TGTGCCAGCATCCGACTAGCGTCGGGGACAGATACGCAGTATTTT
CDR3: CASIRLASGTDTQYF

size: NA
V: TRBV2
J: TRBJ1-2
D: TRBD1
DNA: TGTGCCAGCAGTCCGGGACAGGGATCTTATGGCTACACCTTC
CDR3: CASSPGQGSYGYTF

size: NA
V: TRBV2
J: TRBJ2-5
D: TRBD2
DNA: TGTGCCAGCATGCGGGGGGCGCGGGAGACCCAGTACTTC
CDR3: CASMRGARETQYF

size: NA
V: TRBV5-6
J: TRBJ1-1
D: NA
DNA: TGTGCCAGCAGCTTGGGGACAGAGAACACTGAAGCTTTCTTT
CDR3: CASSLGTENTEAFF

size: NA
V: TRBV7-9
J: TRBJ2-3
D: NA
DNA: TGTGCCAGCAGCCACCGCGGGCTCGCCACAGATACGCAGTATTTT
CDR3: CASSHRGLATDTQYF

size: once
V: TRBV7-6
J: TRBJ2-1
D: TRBD2
DNA: TGTGCCAGCAGCCGGGGGAGGACTAGCGGGAGTAGGAATGAGCAGTTCTTC
CDR3: CASSRGRTSGSRNEQFF

size: NA
V: TRBV30
J: TRBJ1-5
D: TRBD1
DNA: TGTGCCTGGAGTCAGGGACAGGCCACGAGGCCCCAGCATTTT
CDR3: CAWSQGQATRPQHF

size: NA
V: TRBV19
J: TRBJ2-3
D: NA
DNA: TGTGCCAGTAGGCAGGCAGATACGCAGTATTTT
CDR3: CASRQADTQYF

size: NA
V: TRBV19
J: TRBJ2-7
D: TRBD1
DNA: TGTGCCAGTAAAACAGGGGGCCAAAACGAGCAGTACTTC
CDR3: CASKTGGQNEQYF

size: few
V: TRBV6-5
J: TRBJ1-1
D: NA
DNA: TGTGCCAGCAGGGCAATTACCGGGGGGACTGAAGCTTTCTTT
CDR3: CASRAITGGTEAFF

size: NA
V: TRBV6-5
J: TRBJ1-2
D: TRBD1
DNA: TGTGCCAGCAGTTACGACAGGGCCTATGGCTACACCTTC
CDR3: CASSYDRAYGYTF

size: NA
V: TRBV19
J: TRBJ2-7
D: TRBD1
DNA: TGTGCCAGTAGTATCGACAGGGACTACGAGCAGTACTTC
CDR3: CASSIDRDYEQYF

size: NA
V: TRBV7-2
J: TRBJ2-2
D: NA
DNA: TGTGCCAGCAAAGGGCTAGCCGACACCGGGGAGCTGTTTTTT
CDR3: CASKGLADTGELFF

size: NA
V: TRBV7-6
J: TRBJ1-2
D: TRBD1
DNA: TGTGCCAGCAGCTTAGCGATATCCGTTGGACAGGGATTCAATGGCTACACCTTC
CDR3: CASSLAISVGQGFNGYTF

size: NA
V: TRBV11-2
J: TRBJ2-3
D: NA
DNA: TGTGCCAGCAGCATCCCTGGCGGAGATACGCAGTATTTT
CDR3: CASSIPGGDTQYF

size: NA
V: TRBV7-9
J: TRBJ2-2
D: TRBD2
DNA: TGTGCCAGCAGCTTAGCTCATTTCACTAGCGGGAGTCTCGGGGAGCTGTTTTTT
CDR3: CASSLAHFTSGSLGELFF

size: once
V: TRBV9
J: TRBJ1-3
D: TRBD1
DNA: TGTGCCAGCAGCGTTACACCGGGACAGGGGGCTGTCACCATATATTTT
CDR3: CASSVTPGQGAVTIYF

size: NA
V: TRBV6-5
J: TRBJ1-2
D: NA
DNA: TGTGCCAGCAGGACAGTCTCTAACTATGGCTACACCTTC
CDR3: CASRTVSNYGYTF

size: NA
V: TRBV7-9
J: TRBJ1-2
D: NA
DNA: TGTGCCAGCAGCGCCGTCACCCCAGGGAACTATGGCTACACCTTC
CDR3: CASSAVTPGNYGYTF

size: few
V: TRBV5-1
J: TRBJ1-3
D: NA
DNA: TGCGCCAGCAGCTTGGGGGGGCCCTTAAGCTCTGGAAACACCATATATTTT
CDR3: CASSLGGPLSSGNTIYF

size: NA
V: TRBV10-3
J: TRBJ1-1
D: NA
DNA: TGTGCCATCAGTGTTGGGCAAAACACTGAAGCTTTCTTT
CDR3: CAISVGQNTEAFF

size: NA
V: TRBV18
J: TRBJ2-7
D: TRBD1
DNA: TGTGCCAGCTCACCAACACAGGGGACAAGATACGAGCAGTACTTC
CDR3: CASSPTQGTRYEQYF

size: NA
V: TRBV3-1/TRBV3-2
J: TRBJ2-7
D: TRBD2
DNA: TGTGCCAGCAGCCAAGAAGGCTTTAGCGGGAGGGGGGTTGGCGAGCAGTACTTC
CDR3: CASSQEGFSGRGVGEQYF